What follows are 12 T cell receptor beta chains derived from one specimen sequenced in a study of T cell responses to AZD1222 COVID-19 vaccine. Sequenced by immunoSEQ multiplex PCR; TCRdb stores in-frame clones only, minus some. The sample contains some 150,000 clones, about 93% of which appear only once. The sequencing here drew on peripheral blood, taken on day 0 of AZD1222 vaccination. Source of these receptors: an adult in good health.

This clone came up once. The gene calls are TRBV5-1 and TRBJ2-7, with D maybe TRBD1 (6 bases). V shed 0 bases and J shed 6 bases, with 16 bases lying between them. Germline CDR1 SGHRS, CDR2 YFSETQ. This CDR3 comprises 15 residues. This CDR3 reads CASSLEAGAWIEQYF. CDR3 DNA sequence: TGCGCCAGCAGCTTGGAAGCAGGGGCGTGGATCGAGCAGTACTTC.

The CDR3 reads CASSLDRNTQYF. The CDR3 DNA is TGTGCCAGCAGCTTAGACCGAAATACGCAGTATTTT. This chain joins TRBV13 and TRBJ2-3; D is unclear. The CDR3 runs 12 residues. V was shortened by 1 base and J by 7 bases, with 6 bases between the two germline ends. Germline values: CDR1 PRHDT, CDR2 FYEKMQ (reference sequence).

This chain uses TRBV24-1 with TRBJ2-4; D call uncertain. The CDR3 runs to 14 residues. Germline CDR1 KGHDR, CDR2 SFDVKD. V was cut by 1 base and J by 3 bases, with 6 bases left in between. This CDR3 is CATSDFNNKNIQYF. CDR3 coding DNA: TGTGCCACCAGTGATTTTAACAACAAAAACATTCAGTACTTC.

Here the CDR3 DNA reads TGTGCCAGCAGTGAAGCGTTAGGGTTGCTCCCCGGGGAGCTGTTTTTT. It translates to CASSEALGLLPGELFF. The genes are TRBV6-1 and TRBJ2-2, with D unresolved. The CDR3 runs to 16 residues. Germline CDR1 and CDR2: MNHNS and SASEGT. V was shortened by 0 bases and J by 6 bases, with 14 bases between the two germline ends.

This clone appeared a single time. This chain's CDR3 is CASSSWGRGPGTEAFF. The CDR3 bases are TGTGCCAGCAGCTCGTGGGGCAGGGGCCCGGGAACTGAAGCTTTCTTT. This chain uses TRBV5-6 with TRBJ1-1; D possibly corresponds to TRBD1 (6 bases). Trimming stripped 3 bases from V and 5 bases from J, with 20 bases between. The CDR3 extends over 16 amino acids. From germline, CDR1 is SGHDT and CDR2 YYEEEE.

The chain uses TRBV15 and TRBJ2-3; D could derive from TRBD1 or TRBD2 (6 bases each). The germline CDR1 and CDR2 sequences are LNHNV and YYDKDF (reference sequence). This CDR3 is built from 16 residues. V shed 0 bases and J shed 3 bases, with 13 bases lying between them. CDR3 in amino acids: CATSRDRGAGTDTQYF. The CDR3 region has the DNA TGTGCCACCAGCAGAGATAGGGGGGCCGGGACAGATACGCAGTATTTT. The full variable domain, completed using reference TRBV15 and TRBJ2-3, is DAMVIQNPRYQVTQFGKPVTLSCSQTLNHNVMYWYQQKSSQAPKLLFHYYDKDFNNEADTPDNFQSRRPNTSFCFLDIRSPGLGDTAMYLCATSRDRGAGTDTQYFGPGTRLTVL.

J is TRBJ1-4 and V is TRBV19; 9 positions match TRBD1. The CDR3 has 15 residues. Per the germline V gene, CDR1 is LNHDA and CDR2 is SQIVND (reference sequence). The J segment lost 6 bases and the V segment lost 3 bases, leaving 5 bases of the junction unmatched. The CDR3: CASSMPRTGDEKLFF. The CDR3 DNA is TGTGCCAGTAGTATGCCCCGGACAGGGGATGAAAAACTGTTTTTT.

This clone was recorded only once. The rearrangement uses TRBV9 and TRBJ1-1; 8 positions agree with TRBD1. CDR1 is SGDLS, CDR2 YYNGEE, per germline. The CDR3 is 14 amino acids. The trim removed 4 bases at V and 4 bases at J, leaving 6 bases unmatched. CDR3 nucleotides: TGTGCCAGCAGCATCGGACAGGGAGGCACTGAAGCTTTCTTT. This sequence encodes CASSIGQGGTEAFF.

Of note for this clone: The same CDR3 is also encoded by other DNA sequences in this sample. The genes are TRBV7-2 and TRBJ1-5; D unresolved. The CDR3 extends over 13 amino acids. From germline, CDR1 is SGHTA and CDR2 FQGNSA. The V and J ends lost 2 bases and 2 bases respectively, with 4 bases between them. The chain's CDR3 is CASSLRGNQPQHF. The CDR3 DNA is TGTGCCAGCAGCTTAAGGGGCAATCAGCCCCAGCATTTT.

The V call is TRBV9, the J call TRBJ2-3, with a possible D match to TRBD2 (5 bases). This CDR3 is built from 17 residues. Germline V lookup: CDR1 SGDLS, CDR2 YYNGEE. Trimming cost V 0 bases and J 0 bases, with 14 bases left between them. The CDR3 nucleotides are TGTGCCAGCAGCGTAGAAGGACTTCACCCGAGCACAGATACGCAGTATTTT. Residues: CASSVEGLHPSTDTQYF.

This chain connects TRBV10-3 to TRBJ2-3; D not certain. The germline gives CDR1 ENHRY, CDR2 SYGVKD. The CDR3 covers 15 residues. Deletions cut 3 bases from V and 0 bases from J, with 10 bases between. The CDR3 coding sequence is TGTGCCATCAGTGACGGGTCTATAAGCACAGATACGCAGTATTTT. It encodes CAISDGSISTDTQYF.

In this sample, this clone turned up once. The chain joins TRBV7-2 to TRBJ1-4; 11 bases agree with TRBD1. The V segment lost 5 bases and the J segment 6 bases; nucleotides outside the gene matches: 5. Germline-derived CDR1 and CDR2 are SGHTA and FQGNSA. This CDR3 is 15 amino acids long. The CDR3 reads CASSADRGRDEKLFF. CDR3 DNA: TGTGCCAGCAGCGCGGACAGGGGGCGAGATGAAAAACTGTTTTTT.